Listed here is a single TCR beta chain. Its antigen is unidentified. Roughly 10 milliliters of peripheral blood were drawn from each donor. Primers used in a second PCR of roughly 6 to 12 cycles were a sample-barcoded 5' primer and a J-beta primer mix. TCRdb reprocessed the 5' RACE reads via MiXCR and lists one record per CDR3 protein. The data contain about 900,000 distinct CDR3 sequences, 62% of them singletons. Germline V gene sequence: CDR1 DFQATT, CDR2 SNEGSKA (reference sequence). The junction had 7 bases not matched to a gene; V was cut back by 5 bases and J by 2 bases. CDR3 length equals 15 residues. This sample stems from a study of blood T cells in healthy people across ages. General observations from the study: Conclusively comparing naive with antigen-experienced cells was impossible with unsorted PBMCs.

The chain uses TRBV20-1 and TRBJ2-3; 10 nucleotides align to TRBD2. The source is a man aged 25-45 years in good health. Specimen: blood. CDR3 bases: TGCAGTGCTTCCGTCCTAGCGGGGGCCACAGATACGCAGTATTTT. Protein sequence: CSASVLAGATDTQYF.